The rows below give T cell receptor beta chains drawn from one sample of a study of Graves' ophthalmopathy and Graves' hyperthyroidism. TCRdb reprocessed the multiplex PCR reads with MiXCR, giving one entry per CDR3 protein. The sample lists roughly 500,000 distinct CDR3 sequences, about 15% seen once, with over 8% in the top ten. The sequenced sample consisted of blood. The receptor set was obtained from a woman in her twenties or thirties with Graves' ophthalmopathy. Both conserved end residues are part of each CDR3. D genes are given only for firm matches. Clone size is stated in some rows and not others, as once, few, many or a class when expanded.

abundance	d_gene	v_gene	j_gene	CDR3nt	CDR3aa
many	NA	TRBV28	TRBJ1-5	TGTGCCAGCAGTATGGACCAAAATCAGCCCCAGCATTTT	CASSMDQNQPQHF
many	NA	TRBV7-3	TRBJ2-7	TGTGCCGACGCGAGAGGGGGCTCCTACGAGCAGTACTTC	CADARGGSYEQYF
many	NA	TRBV7-9	TRBJ1-1	TGTGCCAGCAGCTTAGCGGGGGGCTTCGCTGAAGCTTTCTTT	CASSLAGGFAEAFF
few	NA	TRBV20-1	TRBJ1-2	TGCAGTGCTAGAGATTTGGCAGGGCTCTATGGCTACACCTTC	CSARDLAGLYGYTF
many	TRBD1	TRBV6-1	TRBJ1-1	TGTGCCAGCAGGGACAGGCACGGGAACATGAACACTGAAGCTTTCTTT	CASRDRHGNMNTEAFF
many	NA	TRBV6-5	TRBJ2-2	TGTGCCAGCAGTTATGATCGGCGTACAGCTAGCACCGGGGAGCTGTTTTTT	CASSYDRRTASTGELFF
many	NA	TRBV27	TRBJ1-2	TGTGCCAGCAGTTTAAGTCCGGATGGAGGCTACACCTTC	CASSLSPDGGYTF
many	TRBD1	TRBV11-1	TRBJ1-2	TGTGCCAGCAGCTTAATCGGGACAGACTATGGCTACACCTTC	CASSLIGTDYGYTF
many	NA	TRBV11-2	TRBJ2-7	TGTGCCAGCAGCCCACCCGGGACTGCCTTCCTCTACGAGCAGTACTTC	CASSPPGTAFLYEQYF
many	TRBD1	TRBV20-1	TRBJ2-5	TGCAGTGCTCAGCCCCGGACAGGGGTGACCCAGTACTTC	CSAQPRTGVTQYF
many	TRBD1	TRBV12-3/TRBV12-4	TRBJ1-1	TGTGCCAGCAGTCCATCAGGGGGGCGGCAAGCTTTCTTT	CASSPSGGRQAFF
many	NA	TRBV5-1	TRBJ2-4	TGCGCCAGCAGCTTGGTGGGGTTAAGCATTCAGTACTTC	CASSLVGLSIQYF
many	NA	TRBV14	TRBJ2-5	TGTGCCAGCAGCCAAGAGACGCTTCGGGAGACCCAGTACTTC	CASSQETLRETQYF
many	NA	TRBV11-2	TRBJ2-7	TGTGCCAGCAGCCCTCCGGTATCGGACGAGCAGTACTTC	CASSPPVSDEQYF
many	NA	TRBV12-3/TRBV12-4	TRBJ1-1	TGTGCCAGCAGTTTAGAAGACACTGAAGCTTTCTTT	CASSLEDTEAFF
many	NA	TRBV28	TRBJ1-1	TGTGCCAGCACAACTCAGAACTGGGGCACTGAAGCTTTCTTT	CASTTQNWGTEAFF
NA	NA	TRBV12-3/TRBV12-4	TRBJ2-7	TGTGCCAGCAGTTTCGAGGGACTCAACCCCTACGAGCAGTACTTC	CASSFEGLNPYEQYF
many	NA	TRBV10-3	TRBJ2-2	TGTGCCACCGGGACGTCGAACACCGGGGAGCTGTTTTTT	CATGTSNTGELFF
many	NA	TRBV6-1	TRBJ2-3	TGTGCCAGCAGTGCCCTCGTAATGACAGATACGCAGTATTTT	CASSALVMTDTQYF
few	NA	TRBV12-3/TRBV12-4	TRBJ1-1	TGTGCCAGCAGCAAGACAGAGATGAACACTGAAGCTTTCTTT	CASSKTEMNTEAFF
many	NA	TRBV20-1	TRBJ1-3	TGCAGTGCCTACACCCGCAAGGGAGCTGGAAACACCATATATTTT	CSAYTRKGAGNTIYF
NA	NA	TRBV20-1	TRBJ2-7	TGCAGTGCTGGGGACTGGGGGACCTCCTACGAGCAGTACTTC	CSAGDWGTSYEQYF
many	NA	TRBV11-2	TRBJ1-1	TGTGCCAGCAGCTTAGTGACCGGGACAAGAGGGGAAGCTTTCTTT	CASSLVTGTRGEAFF
NA	NA	TRBV20-1	TRBJ1-5	TGCAGTGCAACTTGGACGGAGAATCAGCCCCAGCATTTT	CSATWTENQPQHF
many	TRBD1	TRBV5-1	TRBJ1-1	TGCGCCAGCAGCAATGGACAGGGGGCTACTGAAGCTTTCTTT	CASSNGQGATEAFF
many	TRBD1	TRBV25-1	TRBJ1-2	TGTGCCGCAGGACAGGGTAATGGCTACACCTTC	CAAGQGNGYTF
NA	NA	TRBV14	TRBJ2-2	TGTGCCAGCAGCCCCAGGTCCGGGGAGCTGTTTTTT	CASSPRSGELFF
NA	NA	TRBV12-3/TRBV12-4	TRBJ2-7	TGTGCCAGCGGGAGGAGGGGGTCGCCCAACGAGCAGTACTTC	CASGRRGSPNEQYF
many	NA	TRBV19	TRBJ1-5	TGTGCCAGTAGTATTATGGGGTCTGGCAATCAGCCCCAGCATTTT	CASSIMGSGNQPQHF
many	NA	TRBV12-3/TRBV12-4	TRBJ1-2	TGTGCCAGCAGTCCCACAGGAAAACAAGGCTACACCTTC	CASSPTGKQGYTF
NA	NA	TRBV10-3	TRBJ1-2	TGTGCCATCAGTGAGGAGGCAGGGGCCCCCTATGGCTACACCTTC	CAISEEAGAPYGYTF
many	NA	TRBV2	TRBJ1-6	TGTGCCAGCACCGGGGTGGTAGGGCGTTGGGAGCTTTATAATTCACCCCTCCACTTT	CASTGVVGRWELYNSPLHF